This T cell receptor (beta chain) was documented in a study of control samples from healthy donors and cancer patients. V shed 3 bases and J 4 bases; nucleotides not matched to a gene: 1. The CDR3 sequence is 14 residues long. The germline CDR1 and CDR2 sequences are MRHNA and SNTAGT. Method: immunoSEQ multiplex PCR; TCRdb's copy keeps in-frame clones and lacks some. The sample has 120,000 to 150,000 clones; around 92% are singletons. This sequence originates from a man aged 30-40 years in good health. This chain links TRBV6-4 with TRBJ2-2; 8 bases are a match to TRBD2. Sequencing input: blood. CDR3 DNA: TGTGCCAGCAGTGAAAGCGGGGGCACCGGGGAGCTGTTTTTT. This sequence encodes CASSESGGTGELFF.